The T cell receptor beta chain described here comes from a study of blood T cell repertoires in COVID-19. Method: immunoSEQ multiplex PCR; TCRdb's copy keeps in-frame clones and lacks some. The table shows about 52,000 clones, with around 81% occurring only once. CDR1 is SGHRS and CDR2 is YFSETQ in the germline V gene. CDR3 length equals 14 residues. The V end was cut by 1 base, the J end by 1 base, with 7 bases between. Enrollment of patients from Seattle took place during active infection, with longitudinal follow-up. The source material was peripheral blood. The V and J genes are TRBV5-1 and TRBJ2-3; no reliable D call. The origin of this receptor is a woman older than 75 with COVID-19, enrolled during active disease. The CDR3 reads CASSLSTGTDTQYF. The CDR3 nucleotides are TGCGCCAGCAGCTTGAGTACGGGCACAGATACGCAGTATTTT.